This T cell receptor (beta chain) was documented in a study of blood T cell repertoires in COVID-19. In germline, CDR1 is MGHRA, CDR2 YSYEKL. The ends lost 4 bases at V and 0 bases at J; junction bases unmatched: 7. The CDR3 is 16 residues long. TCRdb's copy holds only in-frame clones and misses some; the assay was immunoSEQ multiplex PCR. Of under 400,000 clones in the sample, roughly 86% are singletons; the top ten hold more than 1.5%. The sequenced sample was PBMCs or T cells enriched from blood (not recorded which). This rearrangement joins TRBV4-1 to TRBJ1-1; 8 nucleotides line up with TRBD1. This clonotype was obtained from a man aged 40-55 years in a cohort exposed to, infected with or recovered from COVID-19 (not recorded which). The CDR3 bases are TGCGCCAGCAGCCCTCAGGGGGCACGGCTGAACACTGAAGCTTTCTTT. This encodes CASSPQGARLNTEAFF.